In its sample, the clone carrying this TCR beta chain was seen many times. The antigen remains undetermined. Researchers built TCR beta libraries using quantitative 5'-RACE with molecular barcodes. Via MiXCR, TCRdb re-called the 5' RACE reads, giving one row per CDR3 protein. The sample holds about 510,000 distinct CDR3 sequences, about 5.4% seen once. This sample was taken from a study of CD8 T cells in ankylosing spondylitis. Overall study findings and caveats: The disease-linked clones had a CD8+ phenotype and low blood frequencies. Some motif variants were previously reported in reactive arthritis synovial fluid and blood. Significant enrichment of disease-linked clones was reportedly seen in matched ankylosing spondylitis synovial fluid. Blood from ankylosing spondylitis patients appeared to carry a characteristic roughly eight-variant TCR beta motif.

V was pared by 7 bases and J by 6 bases, with 3 bases of the junction left unmatched. The CDR3 covers 12 residues. V usage is TRBV12-3 or TRBV12-4 and J usage is TRBJ2-4, with 7 positions matching TRBD1. The receptor comes from a male donor with ankylosing spondylitis. The sequenced sample consisted of blood, either unsorted or a sorted T cell fraction (not recorded which). This chain's CDR3 is CASTDRANIQYF. As DNA, the CDR3 is TGTGCCAGCACAGACAGGGCAAACATTCAGTACTTC.